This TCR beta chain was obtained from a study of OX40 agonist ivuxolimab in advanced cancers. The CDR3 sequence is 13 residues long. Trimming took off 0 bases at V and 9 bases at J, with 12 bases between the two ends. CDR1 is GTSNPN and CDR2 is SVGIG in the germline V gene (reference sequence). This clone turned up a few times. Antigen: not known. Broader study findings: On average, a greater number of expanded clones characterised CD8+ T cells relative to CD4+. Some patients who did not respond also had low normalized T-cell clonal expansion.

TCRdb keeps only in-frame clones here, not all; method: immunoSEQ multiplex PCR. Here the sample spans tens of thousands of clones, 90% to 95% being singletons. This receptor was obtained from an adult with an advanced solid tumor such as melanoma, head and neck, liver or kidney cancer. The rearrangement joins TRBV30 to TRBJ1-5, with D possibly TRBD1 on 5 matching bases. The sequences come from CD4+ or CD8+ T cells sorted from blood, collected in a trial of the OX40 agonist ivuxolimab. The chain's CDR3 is CAWSVGGVLPQHF. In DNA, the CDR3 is TGTGCCTGGAGTGTAGGAGGGGTTCTGCCCCAGCATTTT.